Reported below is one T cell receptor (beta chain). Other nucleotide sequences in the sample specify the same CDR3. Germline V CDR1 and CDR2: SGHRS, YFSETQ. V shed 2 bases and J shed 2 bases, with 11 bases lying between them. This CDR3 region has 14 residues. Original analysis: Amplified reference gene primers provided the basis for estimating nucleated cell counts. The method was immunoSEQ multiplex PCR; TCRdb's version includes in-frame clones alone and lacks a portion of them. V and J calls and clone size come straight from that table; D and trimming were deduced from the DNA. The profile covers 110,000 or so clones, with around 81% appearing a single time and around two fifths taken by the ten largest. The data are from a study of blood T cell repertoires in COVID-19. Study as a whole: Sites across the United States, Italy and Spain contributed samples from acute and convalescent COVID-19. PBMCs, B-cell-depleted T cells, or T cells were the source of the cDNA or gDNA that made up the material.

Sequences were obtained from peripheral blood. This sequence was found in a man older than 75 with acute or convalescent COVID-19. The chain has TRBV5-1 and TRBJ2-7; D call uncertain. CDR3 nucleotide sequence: TGCGCCAGCAGCTTAGTCCCAGGCCCCTACGAGCAGTACTTC. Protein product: CASSLVPGPYEQYF.